This T cell receptor beta chain was profiled in a study of technical replicates of blood from a few donors. TCRdb's copy holds only in-frame clones and misses some; the assay was immunoSEQ multiplex PCR. The sample lists approximately 73,000 clones, 92% occurring once. With 3 bases removed from V and 5 bases from J, the gap between germline ends came to 14 bases. There are 14 residues in the CDR3. Per the germline V gene, CDR1 is SGHRS and CDR2 is YFSETQ. Sequencing was performed on T cells isolated from PBMCs. This TCR derives from a human donor in good health. The genes are TRBV5-1 and TRBJ2-5; a weak D match, TRBD1 (5 bases). The CDR3 region has the DNA TGCGCCAGCAGCTCAAAAAGGGGTCGGGAGACCCAGTACTTC. Translation gives CASSSKRGRETQYF.